Within the sample, the clone carrying this TCR beta chain is medium-sized. Its antigen is undetermined. The immunoSEQ assay was version 4, run in survey mode. Template was genomic DNA at around 9.3 ng/uL, with up to 1 ug used per sample. Repertoires were generated with immunoSEQ multiplex PCR, while TCRdb's copy carries only in-frame clones and drops some. The sample lists some 13,000 clones; 66% were seen once. The data belong to a study of persistence of HIV-infected CD4 T cells. Overlapping HIV-1 Gag 15-mer peptides at about 1 ug per peptide per mL were used. Sorting selected CD4+ T cells upregulating both CD40 ligand and CD69. The CDR3 has 14 residues. V dropped 4 bases and J dropped 4 bases, with 13 bases sitting between them. Germline V lookup: CDR1 SEHNR, CDR2 FQNEAQ (reference sequence).

This chain joins TRBV7-9 and TRBJ1-1; weak D call: TRBD1 (5 bases). This specimen consisted of CD4+ T cells sorted from PBMCs after roughly 17-hour stimulation, obtained from a patient who received antiretroviral therapy. This TCR derives from an adult man with HIV who was CMV-seropositive. CDR3 DNA: TGTGCCAGCAGCTCTATTGGGCAGGGCACTGAAGCTTTCTTT. Protein product: CASSSIGQGTEAFF.